The sequence of this T cell receptor beta chain was determined in a study of blood T cell repertoires in COVID-19. For the study at large: Collection of acute and convalescent COVID-19 samples took place in the United States, Italy and Spain. The cDNA or gDNA used as material had been derived from T cells, B-cell-depleted T cells, or PBMCs.

The CDR3 consists of 16 residues. Trimming removed 3 bases from V and 4 bases from J; junction bases left unmatched: 8. Germline CDR1 and CDR2: DFQATT and SNEGSKA (reference sequence). Original handling: Estimation of nucleated cell counts was performed using reference gene primer amplification. TCRdb's table, derived via immunoSEQ multiplex PCR, lists solely in-frame clones and lacks some. V and J calls and clone size are copied from that table; D and trimming were computed from the DNA. This sample has fewer than 75,000 clones; about 82% occur once, and the top ten carry just over 40%. The sequenced sample was peripheral blood. The TCR comes from a human donor in a cohort sampled during active COVID-19. The chain combines TRBV20-1 with TRBJ2-3; 12 nucleotides align to TRBD2. DNA for the CDR3: TGCAGTGCTAGTCTAGCGGGGGGGCCCCTTGCAGATACGCAGTATTTT. Protein sequence: CSASLAGGPLADTQYF.